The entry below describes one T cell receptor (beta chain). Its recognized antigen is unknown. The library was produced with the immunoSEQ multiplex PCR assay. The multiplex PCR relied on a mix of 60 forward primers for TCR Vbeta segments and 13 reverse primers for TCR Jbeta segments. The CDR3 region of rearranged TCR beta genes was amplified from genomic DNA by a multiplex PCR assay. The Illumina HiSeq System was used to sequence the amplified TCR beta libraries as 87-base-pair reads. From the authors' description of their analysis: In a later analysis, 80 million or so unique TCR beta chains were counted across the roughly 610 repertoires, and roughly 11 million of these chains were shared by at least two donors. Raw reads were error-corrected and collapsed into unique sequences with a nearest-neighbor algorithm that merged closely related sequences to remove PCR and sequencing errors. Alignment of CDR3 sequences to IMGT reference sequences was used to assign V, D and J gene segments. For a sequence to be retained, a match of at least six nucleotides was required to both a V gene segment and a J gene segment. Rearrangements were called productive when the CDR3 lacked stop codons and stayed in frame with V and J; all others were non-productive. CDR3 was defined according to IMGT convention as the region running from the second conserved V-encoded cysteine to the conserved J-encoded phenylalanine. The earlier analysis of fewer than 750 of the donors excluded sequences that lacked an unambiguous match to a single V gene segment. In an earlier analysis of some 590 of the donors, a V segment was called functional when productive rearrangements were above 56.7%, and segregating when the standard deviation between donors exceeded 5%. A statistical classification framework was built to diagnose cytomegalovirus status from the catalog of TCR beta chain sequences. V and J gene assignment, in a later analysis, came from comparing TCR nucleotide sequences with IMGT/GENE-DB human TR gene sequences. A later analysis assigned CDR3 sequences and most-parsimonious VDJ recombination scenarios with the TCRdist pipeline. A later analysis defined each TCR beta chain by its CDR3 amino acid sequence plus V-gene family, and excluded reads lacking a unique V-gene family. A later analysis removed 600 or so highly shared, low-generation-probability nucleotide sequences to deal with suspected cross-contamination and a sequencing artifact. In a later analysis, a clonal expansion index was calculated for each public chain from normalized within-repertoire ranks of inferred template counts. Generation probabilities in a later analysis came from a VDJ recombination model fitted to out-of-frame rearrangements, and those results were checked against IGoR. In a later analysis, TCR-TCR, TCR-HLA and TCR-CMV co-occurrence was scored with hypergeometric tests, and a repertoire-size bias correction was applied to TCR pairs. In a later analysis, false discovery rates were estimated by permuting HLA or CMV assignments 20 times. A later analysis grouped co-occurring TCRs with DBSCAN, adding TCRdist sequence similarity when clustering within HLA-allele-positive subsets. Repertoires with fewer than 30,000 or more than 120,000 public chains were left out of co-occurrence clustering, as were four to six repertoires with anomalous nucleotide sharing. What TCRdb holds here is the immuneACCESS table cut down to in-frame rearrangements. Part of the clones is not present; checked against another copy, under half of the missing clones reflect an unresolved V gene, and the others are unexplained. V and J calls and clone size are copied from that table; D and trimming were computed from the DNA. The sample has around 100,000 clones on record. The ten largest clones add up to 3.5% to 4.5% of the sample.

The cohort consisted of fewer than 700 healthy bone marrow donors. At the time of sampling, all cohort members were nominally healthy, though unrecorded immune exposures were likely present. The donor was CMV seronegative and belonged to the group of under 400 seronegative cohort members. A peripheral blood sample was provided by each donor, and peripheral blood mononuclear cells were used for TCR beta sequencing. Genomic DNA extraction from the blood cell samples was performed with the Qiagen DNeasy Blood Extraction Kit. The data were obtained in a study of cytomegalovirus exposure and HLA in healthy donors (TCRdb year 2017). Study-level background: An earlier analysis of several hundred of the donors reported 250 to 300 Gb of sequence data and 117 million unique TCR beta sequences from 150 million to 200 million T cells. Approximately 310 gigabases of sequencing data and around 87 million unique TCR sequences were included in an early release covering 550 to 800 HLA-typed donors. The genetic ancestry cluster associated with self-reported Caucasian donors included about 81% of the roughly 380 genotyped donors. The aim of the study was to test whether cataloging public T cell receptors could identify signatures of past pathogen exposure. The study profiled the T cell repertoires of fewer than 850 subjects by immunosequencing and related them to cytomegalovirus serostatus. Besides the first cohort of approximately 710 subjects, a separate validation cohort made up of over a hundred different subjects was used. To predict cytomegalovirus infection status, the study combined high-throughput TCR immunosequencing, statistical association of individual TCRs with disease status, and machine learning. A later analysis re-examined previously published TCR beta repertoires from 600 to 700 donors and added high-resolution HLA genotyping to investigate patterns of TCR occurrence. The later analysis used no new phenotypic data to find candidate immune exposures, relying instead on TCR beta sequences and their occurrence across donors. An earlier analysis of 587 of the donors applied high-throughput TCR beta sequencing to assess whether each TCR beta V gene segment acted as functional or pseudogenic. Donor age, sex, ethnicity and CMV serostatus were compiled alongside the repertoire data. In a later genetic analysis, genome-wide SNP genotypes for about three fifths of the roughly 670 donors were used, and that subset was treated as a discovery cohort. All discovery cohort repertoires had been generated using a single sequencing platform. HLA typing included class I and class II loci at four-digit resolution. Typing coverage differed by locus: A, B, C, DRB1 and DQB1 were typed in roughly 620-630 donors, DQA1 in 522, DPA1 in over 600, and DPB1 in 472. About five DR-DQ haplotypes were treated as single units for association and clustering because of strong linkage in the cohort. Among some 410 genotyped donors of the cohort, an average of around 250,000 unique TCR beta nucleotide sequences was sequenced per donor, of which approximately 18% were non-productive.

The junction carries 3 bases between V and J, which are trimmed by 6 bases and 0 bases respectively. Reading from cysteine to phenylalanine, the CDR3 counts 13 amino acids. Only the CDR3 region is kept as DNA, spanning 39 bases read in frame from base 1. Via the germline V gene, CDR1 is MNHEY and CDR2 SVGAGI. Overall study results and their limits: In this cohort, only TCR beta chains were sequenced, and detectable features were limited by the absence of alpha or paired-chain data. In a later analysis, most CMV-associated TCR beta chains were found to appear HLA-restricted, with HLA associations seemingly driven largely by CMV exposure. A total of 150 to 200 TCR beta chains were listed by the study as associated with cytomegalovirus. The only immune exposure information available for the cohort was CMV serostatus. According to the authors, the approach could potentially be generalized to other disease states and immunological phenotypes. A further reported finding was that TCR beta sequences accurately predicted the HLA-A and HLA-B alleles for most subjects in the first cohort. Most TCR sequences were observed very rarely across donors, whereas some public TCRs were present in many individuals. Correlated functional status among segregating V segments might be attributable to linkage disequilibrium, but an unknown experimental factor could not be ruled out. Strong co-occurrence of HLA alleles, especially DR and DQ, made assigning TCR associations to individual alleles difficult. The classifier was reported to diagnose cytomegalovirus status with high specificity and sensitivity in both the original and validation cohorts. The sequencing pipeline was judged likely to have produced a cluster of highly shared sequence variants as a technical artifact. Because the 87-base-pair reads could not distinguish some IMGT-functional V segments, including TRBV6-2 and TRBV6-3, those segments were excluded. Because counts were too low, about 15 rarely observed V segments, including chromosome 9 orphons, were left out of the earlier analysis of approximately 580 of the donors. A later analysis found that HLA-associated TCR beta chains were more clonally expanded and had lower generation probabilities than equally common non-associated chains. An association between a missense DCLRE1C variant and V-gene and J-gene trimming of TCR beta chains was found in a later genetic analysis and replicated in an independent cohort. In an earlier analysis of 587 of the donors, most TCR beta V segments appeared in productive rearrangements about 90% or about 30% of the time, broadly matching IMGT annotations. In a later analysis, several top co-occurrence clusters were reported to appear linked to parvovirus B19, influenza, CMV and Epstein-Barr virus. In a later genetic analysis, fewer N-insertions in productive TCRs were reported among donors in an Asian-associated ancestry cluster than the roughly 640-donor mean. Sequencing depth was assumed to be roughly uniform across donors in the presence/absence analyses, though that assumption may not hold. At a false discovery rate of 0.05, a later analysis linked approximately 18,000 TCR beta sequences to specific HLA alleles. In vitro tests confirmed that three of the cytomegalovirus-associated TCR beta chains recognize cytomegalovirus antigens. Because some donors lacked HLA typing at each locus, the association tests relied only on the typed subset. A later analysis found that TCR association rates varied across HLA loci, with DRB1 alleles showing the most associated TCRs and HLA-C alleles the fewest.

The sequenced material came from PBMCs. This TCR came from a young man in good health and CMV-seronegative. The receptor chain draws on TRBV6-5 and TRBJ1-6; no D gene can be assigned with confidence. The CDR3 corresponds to CASRSSYNSPLHF. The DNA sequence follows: TGTGCCAGCAGGAGCTCCTATAATTCACCCCTCCACTTT.